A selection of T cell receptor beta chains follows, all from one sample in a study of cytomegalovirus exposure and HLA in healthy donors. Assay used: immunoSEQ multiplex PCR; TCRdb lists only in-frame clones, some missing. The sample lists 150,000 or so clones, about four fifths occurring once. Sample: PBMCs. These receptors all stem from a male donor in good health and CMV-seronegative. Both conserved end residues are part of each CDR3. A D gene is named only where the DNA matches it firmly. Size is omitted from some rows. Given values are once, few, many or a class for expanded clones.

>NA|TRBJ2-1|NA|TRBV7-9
CSSSPPGTTRRFF
TGTTCCAGCAGCCCCCCCGGCACTACCCGGCGGTTCTTC
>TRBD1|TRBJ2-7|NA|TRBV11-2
CASSRRQGIAYEQYF
TGTGCCAGCAGCCGCCGACAGGGGATAGCCTACGAGCAGTACTTC
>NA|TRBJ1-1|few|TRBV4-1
CASSPTATPNTEAFF
TGCGCCAGCAGCCCGACAGCGACTCCGAACACTGAAGCTTTCTTT
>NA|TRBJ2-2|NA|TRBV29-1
CSVGDTGELFF
TGCAGCGTTGGCGATACCGGGGAGCTGTTTTTT
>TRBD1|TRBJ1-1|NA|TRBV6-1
CASSRQGGAEAFF
TGTGCCAGCAGTCGACAGGGGGGGGCTGAAGCTTTCTTT
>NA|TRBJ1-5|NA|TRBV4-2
CASSQDPGTGPQHF
TGTGCCAGCAGCCAAGACCCGGGAACCGGGCCCCAGCATTTT
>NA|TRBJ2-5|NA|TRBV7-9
CASSLIGGRTVEDRGTQYF
TGTGCCAGCAGCTTAATTGGTGGACGGACAGTTGAAGATAGGGGGACCCAGTACTTC
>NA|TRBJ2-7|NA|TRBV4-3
CASSQDQGLSSYEQYF
TGCGCCAGCAGCCAAGATCAAGGACTGAGCTCCTACGAGCAGTACTTC
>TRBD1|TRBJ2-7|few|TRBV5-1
CASSLELFPDRALEQYF
TGCGCCAGCAGCTTGGAACTTTTTCCGGACAGGGCTTTGGAGCAGTACTTC
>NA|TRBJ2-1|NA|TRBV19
CASTALHRDNEQFF
TGTGCCAGTACCGCACTTCACCGGGACAATGAGCAGTTCTTC
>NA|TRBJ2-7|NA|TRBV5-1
CASSGQPEYEQYF
TGCGCCAGCAGCGGACAGCCCGAATACGAGCAGTACTTC
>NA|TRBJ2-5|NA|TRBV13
CASSLTRGARETQYF
TGTGCCAGCAGCCTAACCCGGGGGGCCAGAGAGACCCAGTACTTC
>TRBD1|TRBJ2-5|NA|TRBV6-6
CASTRKPTGRGETQYF
TGTGCCAGCACCCGGAAACCTACAGGCAGGGGGGAGACCCAGTACTTC
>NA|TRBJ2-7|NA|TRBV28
CASSLLGLYEQYF
TGTGCCAGCAGTTTACTAGGCCTCTACGAGCAGTACTTC
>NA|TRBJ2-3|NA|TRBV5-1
CASSQVRQSSTDTQYF
TGCGCCAGCAGCCAGGTACGACAGTCTAGCACAGATACGCAGTATTTT
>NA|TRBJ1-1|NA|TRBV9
CASTDMFMNTEAFF
TGTGCCAGCACCGACATGTTTATGAACACTGAAGCTTTCTTT
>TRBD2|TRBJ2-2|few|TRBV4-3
CASSQDVSGRGSGELFF
TGCGCCAGCAGCCAAGATGTTAGCGGGAGGGGGAGCGGGGAGCTGTTTTTT
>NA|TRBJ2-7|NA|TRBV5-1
CASSFTGSSYEQYF
TGCGCCAGCAGCTTTACAGGGTCCTCCTACGAGCAGTACTTC
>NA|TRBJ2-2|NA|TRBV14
CASSQASSGELFF
TGTGCCAGCAGCCAAGCTAGCTCCGGGGAGCTGTTTTTT
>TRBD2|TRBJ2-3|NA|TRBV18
CASSRTSGSTDTQYF
TGTGCCAGCTCAAGGACTAGCGGGAGCACAGATACGCAGTATTTT
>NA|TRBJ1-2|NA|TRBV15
CATSERSYGYTF
TGTGCCACCAGCGAACGGAGCTATGGCTACACCTTC
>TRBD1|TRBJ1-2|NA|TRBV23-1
CASSQVGTGSNYGYTF
TGCGCCAGCAGTCAAGTAGGGACAGGCTCAAACTATGGCTACACCTTC
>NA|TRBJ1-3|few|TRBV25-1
CASSDSAGLTPSGNTIYF
TGTGCCAGCAGTGATTCGGCAGGACTTACTCCCTCTGGAAACACCATATATTTT
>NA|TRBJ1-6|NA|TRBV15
CATSTLFLAPNSPLHF
TGTGCCACCAGCACCCTGTTCTTGGCACCCAATTCACCCCTCCACTTT
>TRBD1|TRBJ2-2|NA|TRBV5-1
CASSQQGAPTGELFF
TGCGCCAGCAGTCAACAGGGGGCGCCCACCGGGGAGCTGTTTTTT
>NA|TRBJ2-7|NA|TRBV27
CASSFAGLGEQYF
TGTGCCAGCAGTTTCGCAGGGTTAGGCGAGCAGTACTTC
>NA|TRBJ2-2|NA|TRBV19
CASSTNGGQGARELFF
TGTGCCAGTAGTACGAACGGGGGGCAGGGGGCAAGGGAGCTGTTTTTT
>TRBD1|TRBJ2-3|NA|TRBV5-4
CASSSVGTGVDTQYF
TGTGCCAGCAGCTCGGTCGGGACAGGGGTAGATACGCAGTATTTT
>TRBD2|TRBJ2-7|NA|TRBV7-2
CASSLSRTSGTLYEQYF
TGTGCCAGCAGCTTAAGCCGGACTAGCGGGACACTCTACGAGCAGTACTTC
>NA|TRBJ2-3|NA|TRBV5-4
CASSLAQSRSSGDTQYF
TGTGCCAGCAGCTTGGCACAGAGCAGGTCCAGCGGGGATACGCAGTATTTT
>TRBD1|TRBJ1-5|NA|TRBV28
CASSTGGFNTQPQHF
TGTGCCAGCAGCACAGGGGGGTTTAATACTCAGCCCCAGCATTTT
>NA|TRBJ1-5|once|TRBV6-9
CASSYQMTENQPQHF
TGTGCCAGCAGTTATCAGATGACGGAGAATCAGCCCCAGCATTTT
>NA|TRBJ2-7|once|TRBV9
CASSAQMGLIHEQYF
TGTGCCAGCAGCGCACAAATGGGACTTATCCACGAGCAGTACTTC
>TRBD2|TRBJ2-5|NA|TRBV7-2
CASSPRGTSGWGWTQYF
TGTGCCAGCAGCCCCAGAGGGACTAGCGGATGGGGATGGACCCAGTACTTC
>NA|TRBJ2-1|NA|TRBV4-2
CASSSSEINEQFF
TGTGCCAGCAGCTCTAGCGAGATCAATGAGCAGTTCTTC
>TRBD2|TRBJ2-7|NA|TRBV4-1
CASSSPGTSGYEQYF
TGCGCCAGCAGCTCACCCGGGACTAGCGGATACGAGCAGTACTTC
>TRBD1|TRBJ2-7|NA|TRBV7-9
CASSPADRVGEQYF
TGTGCCAGCAGCCCCGCGGACAGGGTGGGAGAGCAGTACTTC
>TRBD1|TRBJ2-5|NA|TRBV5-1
CASRTGGIETQYF
TGCGCCAGCAGGACAGGGGGCATTGAGACCCAGTACTTC
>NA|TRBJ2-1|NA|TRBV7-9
CASSLGQGNEQFF
TGTGCCAGCAGCTTAGGGCAGGGCAATGAGCAGTTCTTC
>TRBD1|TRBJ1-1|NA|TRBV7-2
CASSLRTGLMNTEAFF
TGTGCCAGCAGCTTAAGGACAGGGCTAATGAACACTGAAGCTTTCTTT